This passage covers 5 T cell receptor beta chains from one sample sequenced in a study of T cell changes during pregnancy in multiple sclerosis. TCRdb's copy holds only in-frame clones and misses some; the assay was immunoSEQ multiplex PCR. This table holds roughly 45,000 clones, 88% found once. The sequenced sample was CD4+ T cells from peripheral blood mononuclear cells, obtained in the second trimester of pregnancy. The receptors were gathered from a female donor with multiple sclerosis, enrolled in a pregnancy study.

V and J are TRBV18 and TRBJ1-5; 7 nucleotides align to TRBD1. Germline assignment: CDR1 KGHSH and CDR2 LQKENI. V dropped 3 bases and J dropped 6; count of bases not matched to a gene: 2. The CDR3 sequence is 13 residues long. CDR3 in amino acids: CASSPDRSQPQHF. CDR3 nucleotides: TGTGCCAGCTCACCGGACAGGAGTCAGCCCCAGCATTTT. The full variable domain, rest sourced from reference TRBV18 and TRBJ1-5, is NAGVMQNPRHLVRRRGQEARLRCSPMKGHSHVYWYRQLPEEGLKFMVYLQKENIIDESGMPKERFSAEFPKEGPSILRIQQVVRGDSAAYFCASSPDRSQPQHFGDGTRLSIL.

This clone occurred once. This chain uses TRBV4-2 with TRBJ2-2; 7 bases line up with TRBD1. The V and J ends lost 3 bases and 6 bases, in that order; junction bases with no gene match: 10. The CDR3 has 16 residues. Per germline, CDR1 LGHNA and CDR2 YNFKEQ. The CDR3 bases are TGTGCCAGCAGCCACCCCCGACAGGGTAACGCCGGGGAGCTGTTTTTT. Protein sequence: CASSHPRQGNAGELFF.

This clone is medium-sized (0.01 to 0.1%) within its sample. V and J are TRBV5-1 and TRBJ2-7; 13 bases agree with TRBD2. The CDR3 consists of 16 residues. V lost 3 bases, J lost 7 bases, and 10 bases stayed unmatched. Germline CDR1 SGHRS, CDR2 YFSETQ. For the CDR3, the DNA is TGCGCCAGCAGCTCCGGACTAGCGGGAGCCATAGGGGAGCAGTACTTC. It is translated as CASSSGLAGAIGEQYF.

This chain joins TRBV6-1 and TRBJ2-5, with D uncertain. Trimming took off 3 bases at V and 5 bases at J, with 7 bases between the two ends. CDR1 is MNHNS, CDR2 SASEGT, per germline. The CDR3 loop spans 12 amino acids. The CDR3 nucleotides are TGTGCCAGCAGTGATTACGGGGAGACCCAGTACTTC. Protein: CASSDYGETQYF.

This clone was seen a handful of times. This chain uses TRBV29-1 with TRBJ1-5; the D is unclear. The germline gives CDR1 SQVTM, CDR2 ANQGSEA. This CDR3 is built from 13 residues. V was clipped by 1 base and J by 4 bases, with 8 bases between them. DNA for the CDR3: TGCAGCGTTGAAGTCGGGATGAATCAGCCCCAGCATTTT. Its translation is CSVEVGMNQPQHF.